This TCR beta chain derives from a study of T cell repertoires in cytomegalovirus infection. In its sample, this clonotype was seen a few times. TCRdb reprocessed the reads via MiXCR and lists one record per CDR3 protein. Among about 360,000 distinct CDR3 sequences listed, roughly 20% were seen once. The CDR3 is made up of 14 amino acids. V was trimmed by 5 bases and J by 4 bases, leaving 13 bases between them. Germline CDR1 reads LNHNV; CDR2 reads YYDKDF (reference sequence). The clonotype originates from a human donor in good health (CMV status not recorded). Some clones in this sample may be carry-over from other donors' samples. This chain joins TRBV15 and TRBJ2-3; D tentatively reads TRBD1 or TRBD2 (5 bases each). The specimen was PBMCs. CDR3 loop: CATSRGGQADTQYF. As DNA, the CDR3 is TGTGCCACCAGCCGGGGCGGTCAGGCAGATACGCAGTATTTT. The complete variable domain, with remaining parts taken from reference TRBV15 and TRBJ2-3, reads DAMVIQNPRYQVTQFGKPVTLSCSQTLNHNVMYWYQQKSSQAPKLLFHYYDKDFNNEADTPDNFQSRRPNTSFCFLDIRSPGLGDTAMYLCATSRGGQADTQYFGPGTRLTVL.